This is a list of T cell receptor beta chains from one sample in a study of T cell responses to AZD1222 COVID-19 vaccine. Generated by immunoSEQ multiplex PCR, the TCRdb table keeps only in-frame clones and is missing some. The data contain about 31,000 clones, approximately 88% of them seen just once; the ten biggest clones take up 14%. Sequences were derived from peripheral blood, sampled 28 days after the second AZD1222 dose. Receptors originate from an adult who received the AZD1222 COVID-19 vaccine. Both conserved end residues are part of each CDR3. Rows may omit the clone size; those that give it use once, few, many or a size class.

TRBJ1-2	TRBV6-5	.	CGSHSGGDYGYTF
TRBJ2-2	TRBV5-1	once	CASSPPGQGTGELFF
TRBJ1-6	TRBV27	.	CASSLSAGNRNSPLHF
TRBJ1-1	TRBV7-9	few	CASSLGVTGASEAFF
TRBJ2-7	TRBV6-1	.	CASSENRGWTYEQYF
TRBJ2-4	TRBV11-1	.	CASSPQGAKNIQYF
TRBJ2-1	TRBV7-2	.	CASSLGASGGAREQFF
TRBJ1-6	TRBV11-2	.	CASSLNPSNSPLHF
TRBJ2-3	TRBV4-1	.	CASSQDPPTSGGTDTQYF
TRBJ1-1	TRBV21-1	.	CASSKVRGTPEAFF
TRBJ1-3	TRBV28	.	CASTPSTSGNTIYF
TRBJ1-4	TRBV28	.	CASSPYRVPNEKLFF
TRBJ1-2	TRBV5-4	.	CASSLQGSNYGYTF
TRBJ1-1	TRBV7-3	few	CASSLNRGGTEAFF
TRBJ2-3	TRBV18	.	CASSPPKRGLITDTQYF
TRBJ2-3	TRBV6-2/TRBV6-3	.	CASSYSFPGLHQDTQYF
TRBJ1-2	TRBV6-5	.	CASSFLLTENYGYTF
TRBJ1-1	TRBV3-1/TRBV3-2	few	CASSQRGEAFF
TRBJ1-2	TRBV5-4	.	CASSLEQGVYGYTF
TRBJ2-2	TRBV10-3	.	CAIRLSGTGNTGELFF
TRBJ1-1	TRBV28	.	CASNRAPEAFF
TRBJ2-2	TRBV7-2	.	CASSLGGSSVNTGELFF
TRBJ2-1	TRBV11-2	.	CASSPLSTGTQQFF
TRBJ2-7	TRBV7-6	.	CASSLGGDSYEQYF
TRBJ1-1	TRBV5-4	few	CASSRDRARNTEAFF